The 9 T cell receptor beta chains in this list originate from one sample, sequenced in a study of human T cells and chemical hapten exposure. Described time point: patch test 3, about 24 weeks after DPC sensitization. Treatment of the sample: therapeutic diphenylcyclopropenone sensitization with weekly scalp DPC. TCRdb itself ran the RACE reads through MiXCR, one entry per CDR3 protein. The sample lists 90,000 to 140,000 distinct CDR3 sequences, 30% to 35% occurring once. Specimen: whole blood, collected in connection with sensitization to the hapten diphenylcyclopropenone (DPC). These TCRs come from a man aged 35-49 years with alopecia areata. Some clones in this sample may be carry-over from other donors' samples.

The chain links TRBV6-6 to TRBJ1-6; 8 nucleotides match TRBD1. The V gene's germline CDR1 is MNHNY and CDR2 SVGAGI (reference sequence). The CDR3 loop spans 16 amino acids. V shed 2 bases and J 7 bases; nucleotides not matched to a gene: 7. The CDR3 loop reads CASSYVQGDRNSPLHF. Here the CDR3 DNA reads TGTGCCAGCAGTTACGTACAGGGGGATAGGAATTCACCCCTCCACTTT.

This clonotype was detected only a few times. The CDR3 region is CASSSWTARTSEKLFF. The CDR3 nucleotides read TGTGCCAGTAGTTCGTGGACAGCCCGAACCAGCGAAAAACTGTTTTTT. The chain links TRBV19 to TRBJ1-4, with D possibly being TRBD1 (6 bases). CDR3 length equals 16 residues. The V gene lost 5 bases and the J gene lost 8 bases, with 21 bases spanning the gap. The germline V gene encodes CDR1 LNHDA and CDR2 SQIVND (reference sequence).

This clonotype was detected a few times. J is TRBJ1-1 and V is TRBV12-5; D is uncertain. The CDR3 spans 14 residues. Germline CDR1 is LGHNT and CDR2 is FRNRAP. With 5 bases removed from V and 6 bases from J, the gap between germline ends came to 16 bases. The DNA for the CDR3 is TGTGCTAGTGGTGAGCCGGGAGTAGGCGCTGAAGCTTTCTTT. It codes for CASGEPGVGAEAFF.

This clonotype has just a few counts. The CDR3 loop reads CASSLVPEGRDTQYF. CDR3 coding DNA: TGTGCCAGCAGCTTAGTTCCAGAAGGGCGGGATACGCAGTATTTT. The chain uses TRBV7-9 and TRBJ2-3, with no clear D. V gave up 1 base and J gave up 6 bases, with 14 bases separating them. Germline CDR1 is SEHNR and CDR2 is FQNEAQ (reference sequence). There are 15 residues in the CDR3.

The sample holds a few counts of this clonotype. The chain couples TRBV6-5 to TRBJ2-5; D tentatively fits TRBD1 or TRBD2 (6 bases each). CDR1 is MNHEY, CDR2 SVGAGI, per germline. The CDR3 has 14 residues. Trimming stripped 6 bases from V and 5 bases from J, with 16 bases between. As DNA, the CDR3 is TGTGCCAGCAGGACGGGGTCGGGGGCGGAGACCCAGTACTTC. This translates into CASRTGSGAETQYF.

The chain joins TRBV29-1 to TRBJ2-3; no firm D call. The germline V gene has CDR1 SQVTM and CDR2 ANQGSEA. V lost 7 bases to trimming and J lost 10 bases, with 6 bases between them. The CDR3 sequence is 8 residues long. The CDR3 region is CSGDAQYF. CDR3 coding DNA: TGCAGCGGAGACGCGCAGTATTTT.

This clonotype has more than one count but fewer than ten. This chain links TRBV29-1 with TRBJ2-7; D is ambiguous. V was clipped by 3 bases and J by 6 bases, with 18 bases between them. Germline CDR1 SQVTM, CDR2 ANQGSEA. This CDR3 region has 14 residues. The CDR3 protein is CSVEQAASSPEQYF. The CDR3 DNA is TGCAGCGTTGAGCAGGCCGCGTCCTCCCCCGAGCAGTACTTC.

The gene calls are TRBV29-1 and TRBJ1-2; no definite D call. The V and J ends lost 0 bases and 2 bases respectively, with 10 bases between them. Germline V CDR1 and CDR2: SQVTM, ANQGSEA. The CDR3 contains 14 residues. CDR3 protein: CSVEDVQLNYGYTF. As DNA, the CDR3 is TGCAGCGTTGAAGATGTACAGTTGAACTATGGCTACACCTTC.

V is TRBV14 and J is TRBJ2-6; D gene ambiguous. CDR1 is SGHDN, CDR2 FVKESK, per germline. The CDR3 consists of 18 residues. With 1 base removed from V and 2 bases from J, the gap between germline ends came to 15 bases. The CDR3 DNA reads as TGTGCCAGCAGCCAAGCCCCGCCAGGTATCCCTGGGGCCAACGTCCTGACTTTC. Translated, it gives CASSQAPPGIPGANVLTF.